The rows below give T cell receptor beta chains drawn from one sample of a study of cytomegalovirus exposure and HLA in healthy donors. Repertoires were generated with immunoSEQ multiplex PCR, while TCRdb's copy carries only in-frame clones and drops some. Here the sample spans approximately 200,000 clones, less than 85% being singletons. Specimen: PBMCs. The receptors originated from a man aged 25 to 45 in good health and CMV-seropositive. Each CDR3 is given with its conserved first and last residue. Each record gives: clone size, V gene, D gene, J gene, CDR3 protein, CDR3 DNA. A D gene is named only where the DNA matches it firmly. Part of the rows lack a size; the others show once, few, many or a class for expanded clones.

few	TRBV2	TRBD2	TRBJ2-3	CASRLAGSSTDTQYF	TGTGCCAGCAGATTAGCGGGATCCTCCACAGATACGCAGTATTTT
NA	TRBV29-1	NA	TRBJ2-5	CSVEWRVVGPETQYF	TGCAGCGTTGAGTGGAGGGTGGTAGGTCCGGAGACCCAGTACTTC
few	TRBV2	NA	TRBJ1-6	CASSGAEGVHSPLHF	TGTGCCAGCAGTGGGGCTGAAGGGGTGCACTCACCCCTCCACTTT
NA	TRBV7-3	TRBD2	TRBJ2-2	CASKREGRTGELFF	TGTGCCAGCAAGCGGGAAGGACGTACCGGGGAGCTGTTTTTT
NA	TRBV30	TRBD2	TRBJ2-3	CAWSVARTSGGSPDTQYF	TGTGCCTGGAGTGTTGCCCGGACTAGCGGGGGATCTCCAGATACGCAGTATTTT
NA	TRBV27	TRBD1	TRBJ1-6	CASSLGTGLNSPLHF	TGTGCCAGCAGTTTGGGGACAGGGCTTAATTCACCCCTCCACTTT
NA	TRBV29-1	NA	TRBJ1-1	CSVLETLNTEAFF	TGCAGCGTTCTCGAAACTTTGAACACTGAAGCTTTCTTT
once	TRBV5-1	TRBD2	TRBJ2-3	CASSLPLAGGSPKRDTQYF	TGCGCCAGCAGCTTGCCCCTAGCGGGAGGGTCTCCAAAGCGAGATACGCAGTATTTT
NA	TRBV5-4	TRBD2	TRBJ2-3	CASSPRILAGGSDTQYF	TGTGCCAGCAGCCCTCGGATACTAGCGGGGGGATCGGATACGCAGTATTTT
once	TRBV1	NA	TRBJ2-3	CTSRQREGGTDTQYF	TGCACCAGCAGACAGCGGGAGGGGGGTACAGATACGCAGTATTTT
NA	TRBV9	NA	TRBJ2-1	CASSPGRGGYNEQFF	TGTGCCAGCAGCCCAGGGAGGGGGGGCTACAATGAGCAGTTCTTC
NA	TRBV19	TRBD1	TRBJ2-3	CASSDRQGDTQYF	TGTGCCAGTAGTGACCGACAGGGAGATACGCAGTATTTT